The 22 T cell receptor beta chains given below trace back to one sample, sequenced in a study of T cells after yellow fever vaccination. TCRdb re-derived calls from the 5' RACE reads in MiXCR, one entry per CDR3 protein. The sample has 500,000 to 650,000 distinct CDR3 sequences; around 12% are singletons. Material: PBMCs, obtained on the day of the yellow fever booster vaccination. The receptors here all came from a man under 40 who received the YFV17D yellow fever vaccine.

This clonotype showed up just a few times. The chain joins TRBV20-1 to TRBJ2-2, with 8 bases lining up with TRBD2. CDR3 length: 15 amino acids. Germline CDR1 DFQATT, CDR2 SNEGSKA (reference sequence). The V segment lost 5 bases and the J segment 3 bases; nucleotides outside the gene matches: 8. In nucleotides, the CDR3 is TGCAGTGCTTTTAGCGGGAAAATTCACACCGGGGAGCTGTTTTTT. This sequence encodes CSAFSGKIHTGELFF.

Concerning this clonotype: Relative to the germline gene, one junction end is altered; a read error may explain this. This chain uses TRBV20-1 with TRBJ2-2; 12 bases align to TRBD2. The CDR3 contains 16 residues. The germline V gene has CDR1 DFQATT and CDR2 SNEGSKA (reference sequence). The DNA for the CDR3 is TGCTGTGCTAGAGACCGGAGACTAGCGGGAGCCGGGGAGCTGTTTTTT. This gives the protein CCARDRRLAGAGELFF.

This clonotype was observed a few times. The chain joins TRBV12-3 or TRBV12-4 to TRBJ2-1, with 8 bases lining up with TRBD2. There are 16 residues in the CDR3. J lost 8 bases, V lost 4 bases, and 13 bases had no gene match. CDR3 sequence (DNA): TGTGCCAGCAGTTCCCCGCAGTTGAGCGGGAGACATGAGCAGTTCTTC. Translating it yields CASSSPQLSGRHEQFF.

This clonotype occurred a few times. The V gene is TRBV25-1, the J gene TRBJ2-1; D unresolved. CDR3 length: 11 residues. V was pared by 8 bases and J by 3 bases, with 5 bases between. CDR1 and CDR2 (germline): MGHDK, SYGVNS. This CDR3 reads CASGFYNEQFF. CDR3 DNA sequence: TGTGCCAGCGGATTCTACAATGAGCAGTTCTTC.

V and J are TRBV30 and TRBJ2-7, with 9 bases fitting TRBD2. Germline V gene data show CDR1 as GTSNPN and CDR2 as SVGIG (reference sequence). Trimming at V came to 0 bases and at J to 2 bases, leaving 14 bases not matched to a gene. The CDR3 sequence is 18 residues long. DNA of the CDR3: TGTGCCTGGAGTGTTCTCTTAGCGGGAGATTCTAATCCCTACGAGCAGTACTTC. Amino acid sequence: CAWSVLLAGDSNPYEQYF. The whole variable domain, remainder taken from reference TRBV30 and TRBJ2-7, is SQTIHQWPATLVQPVGSPLSLECTVEGTSNPNLYWYRQAAGRGLQLLFYSVGIGQISSEVPQNLSASRPQDRQFILSSKKLLLSDSGFYLCAWSVLLAGDSNPYEQYFGPGTRLTVT.

The chain is built from TRBV9 and TRBJ2-1; 12 bases agree with TRBD2. This CDR3 region has 19 residues. The V gene end was trimmed by 2 bases and the J gene end by 0 bases; junction bases not matched to a gene: 9. The germline V gene has CDR1 SGDLS and CDR2 YYNGEE. The CDR3: CASSVSLAGGVSSYNEQFF. CDR3 nucleotides: TGTGCCAGCAGCGTGAGCCTAGCGGGAGGGGTAAGCTCCTACAATGAGCAGTTCTTC.

The genes are TRBV28 and TRBJ2-3; TRBD2 aligns across 14 bases. This CDR3 has 18 residues. Germline trimming cut 6 bases from V and 0 bases from J; bases unmatched to any gene: 8. Germline V CDR1 and CDR2: MDHEN, SYDVKM. CDR3 sequence reads: CASSSGLAGGASTDTQYF. The CDR3 coding sequence is TGTGCCAGCAGCTCCGGACTAGCGGGAGGAGCTAGCACAGATACGCAGTATTTT.

This clonotype was seen a few times. The rearrangement uses TRBV20-1 and TRBJ2-1; possibly TRBD2 for D (5 bases). Germline V gene data show CDR1 as DFQATT and CDR2 as SNEGSKA (reference sequence). This CDR3 has 15 residues. With 6 bases removed from V and 3 bases from J, the gap between germline ends came to 18 bases. For the CDR3, the DNA is TGCAGTGCCCCCCCGAGGGAGCGATACTACAATGAGCAGTTCTTC. Translation: CSAPPRERYYNEQFF.

This clonotype was counted at least ten times. The V gene is TRBV29-1, the J gene TRBJ2-7, with 9 bases that match TRBD1. The V gene end was trimmed by 5 bases and the J gene end by 0 bases; junction bases not matched to a gene: 5. Per germline, CDR1 SQVTM and CDR2 ANQGSEA. The CDR3 sequence is 14 residues long. In DNA form, the CDR3 reads TGCAGCGTTTATCCGGGACAGGGCTCCTACGAGCAGTACTTC. Amino acid sequence: CSVYPGQGSYEQYF.

This clonotype was found a few times. This chain connects TRBV7-3 to TRBJ2-2; 7 bases align to TRBD2. V was clipped by 6 bases and J by 2 bases; unmatched bases: 6. The CDR3 sequence is 15 residues long. Germline values: CDR1 SGHTA, CDR2 FQGTGA. The chain's CDR3 is CASSSREVNTGELFF. CDR3 nucleotide sequence: TGTGCCAGCAGTTCCCGGGAGGTTAACACCGGGGAGCTGTTTTTT.

The chain recombines TRBV7-9 with TRBJ2-7; 7 nucleotides line up with TRBD1. With 1 base clipped from V and 6 bases from J, the junction kept 6 bases outside the gene matches. The CDR3 is made up of 14 amino acids. Germline CDR1 is SEHNR and CDR2 is FQNEAQ (reference sequence). The CDR3 reads CASSLEGAPSEQYF. DNA of the CDR3: TGTGCCAGCAGCTTAGAGGGGGCTCCAAGCGAGCAGTACTTC.

This clonotype was counted between two and nine times. J is TRBJ2-7 and V is TRBV20-1; D not certain. The CDR3 consists of 13 residues. Between the trimmed V and J ends, which lost 0 bases and 6 bases, there was a span of 12 bases. The germline CDR1 and CDR2 sequences are DFQATT and SNEGSKA (reference sequence). CDR3 DNA: TGCAGTGCTAGAGATACCCTAGTACCCGAGCAGTACTTC. Its translation: CSARDTLVPEQYF.

The chain has TRBV5-6 and TRBJ1-1, with a weak D call TRBD1 (6 bases). The CDR3 covers 17 residues. Germline CDR1 and CDR2: SGHDT and YYEEEE. Trimming removed 0 bases from V and 4 bases from J, with 19 bases in between. The DNA for the CDR3 is TGTGCCAGCAGCTTGGCCAGTACTGGGGGCAGGGGCACTGAAGCTTTCTTT. Its translation is CASSLASTGGRGTEAFF.

The table lists this clonotype with a few counts. This chain uses TRBV7-9 with TRBJ2-4; D is perhaps TRBD2 (6 bases). The CDR3 totals 15 residues. Germline V gene data show CDR1 as SEHNR and CDR2 as FQNEAQ (reference sequence). V shed 4 bases and J shed 2 bases, with 12 bases lying between them. For the CDR3, the DNA is TGTGCCAGCAGCTCCCCTGGGGGGTCCAAAAACATTCAGTACTTC. The encoded protein is CASSSPGGSKNIQYF. Full variable domain (rest looked up from reference TRBV7-9 and TRBJ2-4): DTGVSQNPRHKITKRGQNVTFRCDPISEHNRLYWYRQTLGQGPEFLTYFQNEAQLEKSRLLSDRFSAERPKGSFSTLEIQRTEQGDSAMYLCASSSPGGSKNIQYFGAGTRLSVL.

The chain has TRBV24-1 and TRBJ2-1; 8 bases line up with TRBD1. Germline assignment: CDR1 KGHDR and CDR2 SFDVKD. The CDR3 has 15 residues. V shed 4 bases and J 5 bases; nucleotides not matched to a gene: 6. The DNA of the CDR3 is TGTGCCACCAGTGAGGGGACAGGTAACAACAATGAGCAGTTCTTC. As protein: CATSEGTGNNNEQFF.

This clonotype has just a few counts. The chain joins TRBV15 to TRBJ2-6; D not resolved. Trimming removed 1 base at V and 0 bases at J, with 7 bases between. Germline CDR1 reads LNHNV; CDR2 reads YYDKDF (reference sequence). This CDR3 spans 16 amino acids. The CDR3 loop reads CATSRVVSSGANVLTF. As DNA, the CDR3 is TGTGCCACCAGCAGAGTGGTTAGCTCTGGGGCCAACGTCCTGACTTTC. The entire variable domain, with the rest obtained from reference TRBV15 and TRBJ2-6, is as follows: DAMVIQNPRYQVTQFGKPVTLSCSQTLNHNVMYWYQQKSSQAPKLLFHYYDKDFNNEADTPDNFQSRRPNTSFCFLDIRSPGLGDTAMYLCATSRVVSSGANVLTFGAGSRLTVL.

This clonotype was picked up a small number of times. The rearrangement joins TRBV20-1 to TRBJ2-5; the match to TRBD2 covers 11 bases. V trimming: 7 bases; J trimming: 2 bases; junction bases outside the gene matches: 3. There are 13 residues in the CDR3. Germline V CDR1 and CDR2: DFQATT, SNEGSKA (reference sequence). The chain's CDR3 is CSVTSGSQETQYF. CDR3 nucleotides: TGCAGTGTCACTAGCGGGAGTCAAGAGACCCAGTACTTC.

This clonotype was detected only a few times. The genes are TRBV7-9 and TRBJ2-3; 7 bases align to TRBD1. Germline V gene lookup returns CDR1 SEHNR and CDR2 FQNEAQ (reference sequence). The V and J ends lost 7 bases and 3 bases, in that order; junction bases with no gene match: 4. The CDR3 extends over 13 amino acids. CDR3 coding DNA: TGTGCCAGCACCAACAGGGGAACAGATACGCAGTATTTT. As protein: CASTNRGTDTQYF. The full variable domain, its missing parts supplied by reference TRBV7-9 and TRBJ2-3, is DTGVSQNPRHKITKRGQNVTFRCDPISEHNRLYWYRQTLGQGPEFLTYFQNEAQLEKSRLLSDRFSAERPKGSFSTLEIQRTEQGDSAMYLCASTNRGTDTQYFGPGTRLTVL.

The table lists this clonotype with a few counts. V usage is TRBV12-3 or TRBV12-4 and J usage is TRBJ2-7; a possible D gene is TRBD2 (6 bases). The CDR3 runs 16 residues. Trimming removed 2 bases at V and 3 bases at J, with 17 bases between. Written as DNA, the CDR3 is TGTGCCAGCAGTTTATCGATCGGGGGAGGCAACTACGAGCAGTACTTC. This gives the protein CASSLSIGGGNYEQYF.

This clonotype was observed a few times. J is TRBJ2-1 and V is TRBV4-1; possibly TRBD1 or TRBD2 for D (5 bases each). Per the germline V gene, CDR1 is MGHRA and CDR2 is YSYEKL. This CDR3 spans 16 amino acids. V shed 0 bases and J shed 6 bases, with 15 bases lying between them. The CDR3 nucleotides are TGCGCCAGCAGCCAAGATCCCGGGGCTAGGGTCAATGAGCAGTTCTTC. As protein: CASSQDPGARVNEQFF.

This clonotype has at least ten counts. This chain links TRBV4-2 with TRBJ2-7; D unclear. This CDR3 has 13 residues. Trimming shortened V by 0 bases and J by 2 bases, and 5 bases separated the two germline ends. Germline V gives CDR1 LGHNA, CDR2 YNFKEQ. The CDR3 loop reads CASSQEGPYEQYF. CDR3 DNA sequence: TGTGCCAGCAGCCAAGAAGGGCCCTACGAGCAGTACTTC.

This clonotype has just a few counts. The rearrangement uses TRBV18 and TRBJ2-1; either TRBD1 or TRBD2 may fit D (5 bases each). Per germline, CDR1 KGHSH and CDR2 LQKENI. V shed 0 bases and J shed 1 base, with 13 bases lying between them. The CDR3 covers 17 residues. The CDR3 loop reads CASSPPRGGPSYNEQFF. The DNA for the CDR3 is TGTGCCAGCTCACCACCGAGGGGCGGCCCTTCCTACAATGAGCAGTTCTTC.